This T cell receptor (beta chain) was retrieved from a study of blood T cell repertoires in COVID-19. Looking at the study overall: Samples representing acute and convalescent COVID-19 were sourced from the United States, Italy and Spain. PBMCs, B-cell-depleted T cells, or T cells provided the cDNA or gDNA that made up the material.

Original data processing: Nucleated cell counts were estimated from reference gene primer amplification. Sequenced by immunoSEQ multiplex PCR; TCRdb stores in-frame clones only, minus some. V, J and clone size derive from that table, while D and trimming were established from the DNA sequence. The sample carries some 190,000 clones, 70% to 90% recorded once. This CDR3 spans 14 amino acids. Germline-derived CDR1 and CDR2 are MDHEN and SYDVKM. V lost 6 bases and J lost 4, with 15 bases in between. This clone was picked up one time. This chain uses TRBV28 with TRBJ1-2; tentative D call: TRBD1 (5 bases). Sequenced: peripheral blood. This receptor was identified in a man aged 30 to 45 with acute or convalescent COVID-19. As DNA, the CDR3 is TGTGCCAGCAGCCCCCCCGTGGGGGGCTATGGCTACACCTTC. Translating gives CASSPPVGGYGYTF.